These T cell receptor beta chains were read from a single sample in a study of blood T cells in healthy people across ages. TCRdb ran MiXCR on the 5' RACE reads and lists one entry per CDR3 protein. Here the sample spans around 1,500,000 distinct CDR3 sequences, 28% being singletons. Sequenced material: blood. All receptors come from a woman aged 30 to 39 in good health. The CDR3 runs from the conserved cysteine through the conserved F or W. Fields, in order: D gene, V gene, clone size, J gene, CDR3 DNA, CDR3 protein. The D gene is left open where the match is weak. Size is stated for part of the rows, as once, few or many counts, or as a class when the clone is expanded.

TRBD2	TRBV28	many	TRBJ2-7	TGTGCCAGCAGTTTATCTAGCGGGGGAACCCCAACCGAGCAGTACTTC	CASSLSSGGTPTEQYF
.	TRBV14	few	TRBJ2-7	TGTGCCAGCAGCCAAAGCGGTGGGGGGGCTTCCTACGAGCAGTACTTC	CASSQSGGGASYEQYF
TRBD1	TRBV5-1	few	TRBJ2-3	TGCGCCAGCAGCGGATCGGGACAGGGCATAGATACGCAGTATTTT	CASSGSGQGIDTQYF
TRBD1	TRBV4-3	.	TRBJ1-5	TGCGCCAGCAGCCAAGATGGGACAGACAATCAGCCCCAGCATTTT	CASSQDGTDNQPQHF
.	TRBV3-1	many	TRBJ2-1	TGTGCCAGCAGCCACGACAATGAGCAGTTCTTC	CASSHDNEQFF
.	TRBV7-6	few	TRBJ2-7	TGTGCCAGCAGCTCACAGGAAAAGGGGTACGAGCAGTACTTC	CASSSQEKGYEQYF
TRBD2	TRBV25-1	.	TRBJ2-4	TGTGCCAGCAGTCCGAACGGGGAAGCGGGGTGGGACATTCAGTACTTC	CASSPNGEAGWDIQYF
.	TRBV5-1	few	TRBJ1-2	TGCGCCAGCAGCTTGACTTCCCGGAGGGAGAATGGAGGCTACACCTTC	CASSLTSRRENGGYTF
.	TRBV24-1	few	TRBJ2-1	TGTGCCACCAGTGATCGGAATTACAATGAGCAGTTCTTC	CATSDRNYNEQFF
.	TRBV7-2	few	TRBJ2-1	TGTGCCAGCAGCGTAGACGTCAGCTCCTACAATGAGCAGTTCTTC	CASSVDVSSYNEQFF
.	TRBV29-1	.	TRBJ1-2	TGCAGCGTTGAACCCCAGCGAGGGATCTATGGCTACACCTTC	CSVEPQRGIYGYTF
.	TRBV5-1	many	TRBJ1-5	TGTGCCAGCAGCTTGGAGGGGACGGGCAATCAGCCCCAGCATTTT	CASSLEGTGNQPQHF
.	TRBV20-1	few	TRBJ2-3	TGCAGTGCTAGAGTGGGGCCCCCCCGGGATACGCAGTATTTT	CSARVGPPRDTQYF
.	TRBV5-1	.	TRBJ1-1	TGCGCCAGCAGCTCCTCCGGGGGAGGGGACACTGAAGCTTTCTTT	CASSSSGGGDTEAFF
TRBD1	TRBV2	few	TRBJ2-3	TGTGCCAGCAGGCCCGACAGGGGAAGCACAGATACGCAGTATTTT	CASRPDRGSTDTQYF
.	TRBV4-1	few	TRBJ2-6	TGCGCCAGCAGCGACATGCCCAGCTCTGGGGCCAACGTCCTGACTTTC	CASSDMPSSGANVLTF
.	TRBV7-2	.	TRBJ1-2	TGTGCCAGCAGCTTAGCCAGGGCCTATGGCTACACCTTC	CASSLARAYGYTF
.	TRBV30	.	TRBJ1-2	TGTGCCTGGAGCCAGAGGGACTTACGCTATGGCTACACCTTC	CAWSQRDLRYGYTF
.	TRBV5-1	few	TRBJ2-3	TGCGCCAGCTGTCGCGCAGGGAGTTTTGCAGATACGCAGTATTTT	CASCRAGSFADTQYF
.	TRBV20-1	few	TRBJ2-5	TGCAGTGCTAGAGGTGTGGCAGGACAAGAGACCCAGTACTTC	CSARGVAGQETQYF
.	TRBV7-9	.	TRBJ1-1	TGTGCCAGCATCGACCCCCAGGGAGCTTTCTTT	CASIDPQGAFF
.	TRBV5-6	.	TRBJ1-5	TGTGCCAGCAGCCTTAACGGACTTCGCAATCAGCCCCAGCATTTT	CASSLNGLRNQPQHF
.	TRBV7-3	.	TRBJ2-3	TGTGCCAGCAGCTCCAGACTAGAGTCGGATACGCAGTATTTT	CASSSRLESDTQYF
TRBD1	TRBV10-3	many	TRBJ2-1	TGTGCCATCATGGGGACAGGGTCCAATGAGCAGTTCTTC	CAIMGTGSNEQFF
TRBD1	TRBV6-1	few	TRBJ2-7	TGTGCCAGCAGTGGTAGGGACAGGGGAAACTACGAGCAGTACTTC	CASSGRDRGNYEQYF
.	TRBV7-9	.	TRBJ1-2	TGTGCCAGCAGCTTAAGAACACCTGGTCATGGCTACACCTTC	CASSLRTPGHGYTF
.	TRBV27	few	TRBJ1-1	TGTGCCAGCAGTTTAGGCGGGCGGTACACTGAAGCTTTCTTT	CASSLGGRYTEAFF
.	TRBV12-3/TRBV12-4	.	TRBJ1-1	TGTGCCAGTCCGGTAACAGGGTTCACTGAAGCTTTCTTT	CASPVTGFTEAFF
.	TRBV10-3	few	TRBJ2-2	TGTGCCATCAGTGAGTCGAGGCTGCGAGGCAACACCGGGGAGCTGTTTTTT	CAISESRLRGNTGELFF
TRBD2	TRBV5-1	few	TRBJ2-3	TGCGCCAGTATGACTAGCGGGAGCACAGATACGCAGTATTTT	CASMTSGSTDTQYF
.	TRBV11-2	few	TRBJ2-5	TGTGCCAGCAGCTTAGATCTACAGGCATTTACGTACTTC	CASSLDLQAFTYF
.	TRBV3-1	.	TRBJ2-1	TGTGCCAGCAGCCAAGTCCACCTATACAATGAGCAGTTCTTC	CASSQVHLYNEQFF
.	TRBV11-2	.	TRBJ2-1	TGTGCCAGCAGCCCGCCTGGCGAGGGTAATGAGCAGTTCTTC	CASSPPGEGNEQFF
TRBD1	TRBV12-3/TRBV12-4	few	TRBJ1-4	TGTGCCAGCAGTTCACTGGACAGGGCGGCGGAAAAACTGTTTTTT	CASSSLDRAAEKLFF
.	TRBV15	few	TRBJ2-3	TGTGCCGCCAGCGAGAACAGGGACACAGATACGCAGTATTTT	CAASENRDTDTQYF
TRBD2	TRBV12-3/TRBV12-4	.	TRBJ2-6	TGTGCCAGCAGTTTAGTCACTAGCGGACGTTTTTCTGGGGCCAACGTCCTGACTTTC	CASSLVTSGRFSGANVLTF
TRBD1	TRBV29-1	.	TRBJ1-2	TGCAGCGCAATGACAGGGGTCGAGGGCTACACCTTC	CSAMTGVEGYTF
.	TRBV12-3/TRBV12-4	few	TRBJ1-2	TGTGCCAGCAGCACCCATATTCACTACACCTTC	CASSTHIHYTF
TRBD2	TRBV5-1	.	TRBJ2-7	TGCGCCAGCAGCTTGTGGACTAGTTCCGCTGAGAATGAGCAGTACTTC	CASSLWTSSAENEQYF
TRBD2	TRBV7-3	.	TRBJ2-3	TGTGCCAGCAGTCCTAGCGGGGGGGCCACAGATATGCAGTATTTT	CASSPSGGATDMQYF
.	TRBV5-5	.	TRBJ1-1	TGTGCCAGCAGCTTTTTAACTGGGGCTGAAGCTTTCTTT	CASSFLTGAEAFF
.	TRBV12-3/TRBV12-4	.	TRBJ1-2	TGTGCCAGCAGCCCTCAAGCGGGACGGCTTAACTATGGCTACACCTTC	CASSPQAGRLNYGYTF
.	TRBV27	few	TRBJ2-3	TGTGCCAGCAGTTTATTGAATCAGCGGCGATCCACAGATACGCAGTATTTT	CASSLLNQRRSTDTQYF
TRBD1	TRBV12-3/TRBV12-4	.	TRBJ1-1	TGTGCCAGCAGCGCTGGGACAGGGGTTACTGAAGCTTTCTTT	CASSAGTGVTEAFF
TRBD1	TRBV5-5	.	TRBJ1-6	TGTGCCAGCAGCTTGACGACAGGGCAGTCACCCCTCCACTTT	CASSLTTGQSPLHF
.	TRBV6-1	.	TRBJ2-3	TGTGCCATCTCGGTTCAACCTAGCACAGATACGCAGTATTTT	CAISVQPSTDTQYF
.	TRBV4-1	few	TRBJ2-3	TGCGCCAGCAGCCAACTAACGGCACAGGGAAGGACTGGTACGCAGTATTTT	CASSQLTAQGRTGTQYF
.	TRBV21-1	.	TRBJ2-2	TGTGCCAGCAGCAAAGGACACCCCGGGGAGCTGTTTTTT	CASSKGHPGELFF
.	TRBV7-2	many	TRBJ2-1	TGTGCCAGCAGTTTGAGAGCCTCTAATGAGCAGTTCTTC	CASSLRASNEQFF
.	TRBV20-1	few	TRBJ2-3	TGCAGTGCTTCCCAGACCGCAGATACGCAGTATTTT	CSASQTADTQYF